The T cell receptor beta chain described here comes from a study of monozygotic twins with inflammatory bowel disease. General study findings and limits: Researchers report that IBD patients shared fewer clonotypes with others than healthy twins, especially amid disease activity.

Concerning this clonotype: No antigen is known for it.

This CDR3 region has 15 residues. Germline CDR1 and CDR2: SEHNR and FQNEAQ (reference sequence). Added by template switching were UMIs that each held a 6-nucleotide sample barcode. One entry per CDR3 protein, without DNA, is what TCRdb gives after re-calling the 5' RACE reads. The sample includes about 110,000 distinct CDR3 sequences. The chain recombines TRBV7-9 with TRBJ2-7; as DNA is missing, the TRBD1 call by TCRdb cannot be tested. The sequence was obtained from a human donor with ulcerative colitis or Crohn's disease, or a healthy co-twin of an affected twin (not recorded which). Sequencing was carried out using blood. CDR3 residues: CASSLDDPGSHEQYF.